This TCR beta chain was observed in a study of cytomegalovirus exposure and HLA in healthy donors. Both 60 Vbeta primers and 13 Jbeta primers went into the PCR. As processed by the authors: Unique TCR beta chains numbered approximately 76 million in a later analysis, with around 11 million shared. The repertoire was sequenced with immunoSEQ multiplex PCR; TCRdb's copy has only in-frame clones and lacks some. V and J calls plus clone size are reproduced from that table; the DNA served to infer D and trimming. The sample holds under 200,000 clones, 79% seen once. This CDR3 is 15 amino acids long. Looked up from germline, CDR1 is MNHNS and CDR2 is SASEGT. The V gene end was trimmed by 4 bases and the J gene end by 3 bases; junction bases not matched to a gene: 2. Turning to this clone: The antigen is unknown.

Findings and limits, study-wide: A list of approximately 160 TCR beta chains associated with cytomegalovirus was given. There were several of the most significant clusters that appeared linked to common viral pathogens in a later analysis.

The chain links TRBV6-1 to TRBJ2-1, with 11 nucleotides matching TRBD2. The receptor's source is a woman aged 50 to 65 in good health and CMV-seronegative. Sequenced sample: PBMCs. The DNA of the CDR3 is TGTGCCAGCAGTGGCCTAGCGGGGGGCTACAATGAGCAGTTCTTC. Translated, it gives CASSGLAGGYNEQFF.